The rows below give T cell receptor beta chains drawn from one sample of a study of blood T cell repertoires in COVID-19. Generated by immunoSEQ multiplex PCR, the TCRdb table keeps only in-frame clones and is missing some. This table holds 45,000 to 65,000 clones, 75% to 95% found once. Sequencing was done on a sample of peripheral blood. These receptors originate from a human donor in a cohort sampled during active COVID-19. Both conserved end residues are part of each CDR3. A D gene is named only where the DNA matches it firmly. Expanded clones get a size class; other rows say once, few or many, or leave the size out.

D gene	J gene	clone size	V gene	CDR3 protein	CDR3 DNA
TRBD2	TRBJ2-3	.	TRBV5-1	CASSVRATSGKSTDTQYF	TGCGCCAGCAGCGTCAGAGCGACTAGCGGGAAAAGCACAGATACGCAGTATTTT
.	TRBJ2-5	.	TRBV6-5	CASTARVRETQYF	TGTGCCAGCACCGCCCGGGTACGGGAGACCCAGTACTTC
.	TRBJ2-3	.	TRBV5-1	CASSDLGGPADTQYF	TGCGCCAGCAGCGACCTCGGGGGGCCGGCAGATACGCAGTATTTT
.	TRBJ2-3	.	TRBV7-2	CASSVRREQYF	TGTGCCAGCAGCGTGAGGCGGGAGCAGTATTTT
TRBD1	TRBJ1-5	once	TRBV30	CAWSGPITGGYQPQHF	TGTGCCTGGTCCGGACCGATTACAGGGGGCTACCAGCCCCAGCATTTT
.	TRBJ1-1	.	TRBV7-3	CASSLNGQTEAFF	TGTGCCAGCAGCTTAAACGGACAAACTGAAGCTTTCTTT
TRBD1	TRBJ2-1	.	TRBV15	CATSRGLSGQGKNEQFF	TGTGCCACCAGCAGAGGCCTCTCGGGACAGGGCAAGAATGAGCAGTTCTTC
TRBD1	TRBJ2-4	.	TRBV11-3	CASSLAGGHIQYF	TGTGCCAGCAGCTTAGCAGGGGGCCACATTCAGTACTTC
.	TRBJ2-3	.	TRBV10-3	CATSAPAILERTDTQYF	TGTGCCACCTCGGCTCCGGCAATCCTAGAACGCACAGATACGCAGTATTTT
.	TRBJ1-1	.	TRBV2	CASSEIVRKSTEAFF	TGTGCCAGCAGTGAAATAGTGCGGAAGTCAACTGAAGCTTTCTTT
TRBD2	TRBJ2-3	.	TRBV10-3	CAISESTSGGTDTQYF	TGTGCCATCAGTGAGTCGACTAGCGGGGGGACAGATACGCAGTATTTT
.	TRBJ1-1	.	TRBV5-6	CASSLITGMNTEAFF	TGTGCCAGCAGCTTGATTACAGGGATGAACACTGAAGCTTTCTTT
TRBD1	TRBJ1-3	.	TRBV7-6	CASSSQQGDSGNTIYF	TGTGCCAGCAGCTCGCAACAGGGGGATTCTGGAAACACCATATATTTT
.	TRBJ2-6	.	TRBV5-1	CASSLQSSGANVLTF	TGCGCCAGCAGCCTACAGAGCTCTGGGGCCAACGTCCTGACTTTC
.	TRBJ1-5	.	TRBV19	CASSPRDRRGQPQHF	TGTGCCAGTAGTCCTCGGGACCGACGGGGGCAGCCCCAGCATTTT